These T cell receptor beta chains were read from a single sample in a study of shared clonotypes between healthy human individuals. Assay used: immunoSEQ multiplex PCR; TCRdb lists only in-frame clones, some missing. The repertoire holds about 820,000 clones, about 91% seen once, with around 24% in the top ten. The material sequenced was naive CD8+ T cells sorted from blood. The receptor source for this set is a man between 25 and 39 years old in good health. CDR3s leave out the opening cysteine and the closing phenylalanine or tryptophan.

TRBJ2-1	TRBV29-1	SVDSNEQF
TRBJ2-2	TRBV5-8	ASSFIQGELF
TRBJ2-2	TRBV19	ASSFGQATYTGELF
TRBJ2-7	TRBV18	ASSSTGSYEQY
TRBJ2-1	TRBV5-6	ASSLAGDNEQF
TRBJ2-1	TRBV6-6	ASSFQGGNEQF
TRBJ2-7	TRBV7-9	ASSLSNALSVYEQY
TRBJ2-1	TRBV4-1	ASSPKTGSYNEQF
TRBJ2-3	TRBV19	ASSMGRDRGSTDTQY
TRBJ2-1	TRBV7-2	ASSDPGTTYYNEQF
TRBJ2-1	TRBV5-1	ASSFTGLAYNEQF
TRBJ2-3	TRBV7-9	ASSLADMMSADTQY
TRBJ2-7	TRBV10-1	ASSEVRERSYEQY
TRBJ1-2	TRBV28	ASSRYGYT
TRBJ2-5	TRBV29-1	SVEVAGNGETQY
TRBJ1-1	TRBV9	ASSVGSSTEAF
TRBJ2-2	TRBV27	ASRIPAGELF
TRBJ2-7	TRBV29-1	SVRGQSSYEQY
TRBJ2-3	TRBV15	ATSRGGSDTDTQY
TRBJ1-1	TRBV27	ASSLGNTEAF
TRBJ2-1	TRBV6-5	ASSYRDRGHEQF
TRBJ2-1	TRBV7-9	ASSLPGAGSQSYNEQF
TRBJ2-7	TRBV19	ASSRGLAGLLDEQY
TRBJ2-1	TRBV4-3	ASSQDRTSGIYNEQF
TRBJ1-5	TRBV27	ASSSYREGQPQH
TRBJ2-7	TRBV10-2	ASSESVGLEQY
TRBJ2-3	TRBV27	ASSKQY
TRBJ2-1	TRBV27	ASSLFRNEQF
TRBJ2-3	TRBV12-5	ASGLGTSGTDTQY
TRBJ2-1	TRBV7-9	ASSPGLAANEQF
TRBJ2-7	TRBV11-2	ASSSSGTSGYEQY
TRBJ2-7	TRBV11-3	ASSSTGEQY
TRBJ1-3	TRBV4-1	ASSPRTGSFSGNTIY
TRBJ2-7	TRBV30	AWTGVDSYEQY
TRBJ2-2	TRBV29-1	SVTGGLAGNTGELF
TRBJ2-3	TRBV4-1	ASSQGGTGEDTQY
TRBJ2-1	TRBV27	ASSLSPGFYNEQF
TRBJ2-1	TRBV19	ASSILSRAHEQF
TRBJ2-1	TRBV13	ASSDTLAEGNYNEQF
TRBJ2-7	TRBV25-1	ASSDSQGLKNIYEQY
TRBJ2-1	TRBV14	ASSQEGWTGGIYNEQF
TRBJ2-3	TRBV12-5	ASGFGVDTQY
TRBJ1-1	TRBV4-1	ASSQGRFAEAF
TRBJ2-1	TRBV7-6	ASSPETGLSSYNEQF
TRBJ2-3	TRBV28	ASSFSEGGRITDTQY
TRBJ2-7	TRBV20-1	SAKSGEQY
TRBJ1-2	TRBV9	ASHDRYQGYT
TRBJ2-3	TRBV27	ASSSPRGRSTDTQY
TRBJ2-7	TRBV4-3	ASSQDWNSYEQY